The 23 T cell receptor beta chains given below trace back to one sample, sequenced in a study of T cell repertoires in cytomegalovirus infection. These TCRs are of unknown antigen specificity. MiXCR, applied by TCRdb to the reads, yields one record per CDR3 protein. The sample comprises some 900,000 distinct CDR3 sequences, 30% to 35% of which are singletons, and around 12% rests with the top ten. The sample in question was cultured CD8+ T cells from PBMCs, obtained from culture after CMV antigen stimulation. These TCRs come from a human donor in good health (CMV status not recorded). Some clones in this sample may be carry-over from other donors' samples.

The CDR3 nucleotides read TGTGCCAGCAGCTCTTATCTTGATGGTGAAACAGGGATTAGCACAGATACGCAGTATTTT. Its translation is CASSSYLDGETGISTDTQYF. This chain joins TRBV3-1 and TRBJ2-3; tentative D call: TRBD1 (6 bases). Germline CDR1 is LGHDT and CDR2 is YNNKEL (reference sequence). This CDR3 spans 20 amino acids. Trimming cost V 5 bases and J 0 bases, with 27 bases left between them.

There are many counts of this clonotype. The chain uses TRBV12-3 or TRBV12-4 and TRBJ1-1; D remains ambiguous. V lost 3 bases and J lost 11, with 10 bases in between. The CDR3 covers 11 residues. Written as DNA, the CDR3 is TGTGCCAGCAGTTTCGACCCTGGGGCTTTCTTT. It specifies CASSFDPGAFF.

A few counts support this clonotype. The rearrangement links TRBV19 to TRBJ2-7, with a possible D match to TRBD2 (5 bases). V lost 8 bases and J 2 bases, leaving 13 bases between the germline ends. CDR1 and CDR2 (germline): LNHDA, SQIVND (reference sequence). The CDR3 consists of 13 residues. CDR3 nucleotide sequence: TGTGCCAGTTCACCGGGAAGAGCCTACGAGCAGTACTTC. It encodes CASSPGRAYEQYF.

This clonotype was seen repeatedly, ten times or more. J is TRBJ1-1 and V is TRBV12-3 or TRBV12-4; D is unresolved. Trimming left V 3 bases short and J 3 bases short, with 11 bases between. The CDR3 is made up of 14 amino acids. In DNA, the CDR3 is TGTGCCAGCAGTTTCACCCAGTGGGACACTGAAGCTTTCTTT. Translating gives CASSFTQWDTEAFF.

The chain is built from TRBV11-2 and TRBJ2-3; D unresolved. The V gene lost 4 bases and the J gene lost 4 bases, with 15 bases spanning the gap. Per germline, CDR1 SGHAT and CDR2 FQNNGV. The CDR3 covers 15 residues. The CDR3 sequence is CASSSTSRQSDTQYF. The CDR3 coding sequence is TGTGCCAGCAGCTCCACGAGCAGGCAGTCAGATACGCAGTATTTT. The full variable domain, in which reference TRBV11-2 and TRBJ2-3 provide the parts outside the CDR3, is EAGVAQSPRYKIIEKRQSVAFWCNPISGHATLYWYQQILGQGPKLLIQFQNNGVVDDSQLPKDRFSAERLKGVDSTLKIQPAKLEDSAVYLCASSSTSRQSDTQYFGPGTRLTVL.

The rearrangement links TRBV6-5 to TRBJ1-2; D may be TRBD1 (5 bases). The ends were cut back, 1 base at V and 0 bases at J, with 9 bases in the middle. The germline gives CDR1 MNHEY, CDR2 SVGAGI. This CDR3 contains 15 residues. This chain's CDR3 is CASSYYAGSNYGYTF. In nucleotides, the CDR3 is TGTGCCAGCAGTTACTACGCAGGGTCTAACTATGGCTACACCTTC.

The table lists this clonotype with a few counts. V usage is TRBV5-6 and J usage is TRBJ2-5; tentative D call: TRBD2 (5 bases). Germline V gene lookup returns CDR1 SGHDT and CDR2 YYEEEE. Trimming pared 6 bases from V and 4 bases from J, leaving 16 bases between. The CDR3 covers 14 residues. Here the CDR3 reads CASIRGEGGETQYF. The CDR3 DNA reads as TGTGCCAGCATCCGTGGGGAAGGAGGAGAGACCCAGTACTTC. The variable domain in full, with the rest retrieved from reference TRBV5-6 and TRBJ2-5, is DAGVTQSPTHLIKTRGQQVTLRCSPKSGHDTVSWYQQALGQGPQFIFQYYEEEERQRGNFPDRFSGHQFPNYSSELNVNALLLGDSALYLCASIRGEGGETQYFGPGTRLLVL.

The DNA for the CDR3 is TGCGCCAGCAGCTTGGCGGCGCGGGACAGGGGCTACGAGCAGTACTTC. Amino acids: CASSLAARDRGYEQYF. This chain joins TRBV5-1 and TRBJ2-7; 10 positions match TRBD1. Germline values: CDR1 SGHRS, CDR2 YFSETQ. With 0 bases clipped from V and 3 bases from J, the junction kept 6 bases outside the gene matches. This CDR3 comprises 16 residues.

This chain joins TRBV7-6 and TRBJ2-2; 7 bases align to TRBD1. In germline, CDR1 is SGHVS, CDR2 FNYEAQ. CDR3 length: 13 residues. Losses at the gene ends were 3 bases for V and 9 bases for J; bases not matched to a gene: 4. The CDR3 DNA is TGTGCCAGCAGCTTCCGACAGGGACGGGAGCTGTTTTTT. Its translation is CASSFRQGRELFF.

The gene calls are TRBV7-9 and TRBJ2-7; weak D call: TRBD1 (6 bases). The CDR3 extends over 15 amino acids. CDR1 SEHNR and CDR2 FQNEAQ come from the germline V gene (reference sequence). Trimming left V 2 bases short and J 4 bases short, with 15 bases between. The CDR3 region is CASSLTTQGSYEQYF. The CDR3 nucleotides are TGTGCCAGCAGCTTAACAACACAGGGAAGTTACGAGCAGTACTTC. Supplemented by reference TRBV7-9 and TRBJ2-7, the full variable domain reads DTGVSQNPRHKITKRGQNVTFRCDPISEHNRLYWYRQTLGQGPEFLTYFQNEAQLEKSRLLSDRFSAERPKGSFSTLEIQRTEQGDSAMYLCASSLTTQGSYEQYFGPGTRLTVT.

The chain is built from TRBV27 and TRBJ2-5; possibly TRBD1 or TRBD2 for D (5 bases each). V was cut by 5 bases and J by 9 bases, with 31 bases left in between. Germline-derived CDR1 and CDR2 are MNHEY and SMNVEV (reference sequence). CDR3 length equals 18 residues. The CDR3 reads CASSPSPPTVEGREPQYF. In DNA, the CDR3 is TGTGCCAGCAGTCCTAGCCCTCCGACAGTCGAGGGAAGAGAACCCCAGTACTTC.

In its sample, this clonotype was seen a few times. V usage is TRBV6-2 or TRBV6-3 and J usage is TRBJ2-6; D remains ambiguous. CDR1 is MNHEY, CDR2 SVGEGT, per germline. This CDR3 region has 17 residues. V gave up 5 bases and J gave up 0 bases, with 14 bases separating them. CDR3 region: CASSHPGPFSGANVLTF. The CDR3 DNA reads TGTGCCAGCAGTCATCCGGGTCCTTTCTCTGGGGCCAACGTCCTGACTTTC.

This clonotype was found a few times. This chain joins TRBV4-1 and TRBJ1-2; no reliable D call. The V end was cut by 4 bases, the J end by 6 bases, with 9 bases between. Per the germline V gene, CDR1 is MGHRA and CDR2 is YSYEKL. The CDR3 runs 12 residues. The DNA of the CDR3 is TGCGCCAGCAGCCTACACGGGGATGGCTACACCTTC. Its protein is CASSLHGDGYTF.

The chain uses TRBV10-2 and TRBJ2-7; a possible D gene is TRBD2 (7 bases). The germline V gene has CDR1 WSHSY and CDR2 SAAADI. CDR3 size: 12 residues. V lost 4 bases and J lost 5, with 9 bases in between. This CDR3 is CASSAGGDEQYF. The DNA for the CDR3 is TGCGCCAGCAGTGCGGGGGGCGACGAGCAGTACTTC.

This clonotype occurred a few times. This CDR3 is CASSFDRVRNEQFF. CDR3 coding DNA: TGTGCCAGCAGTTTCGACAGGGTAAGAAATGAGCAGTTCTTC. This chain connects TRBV27 to TRBJ2-1; 7 positions agree with TRBD1. Trimming removed 3 bases from V and 7 bases from J; junction bases left unmatched: 6. The CDR3 is made up of 14 amino acids. Germline-derived CDR1 and CDR2 are MNHEY and SMNVEV (reference sequence).

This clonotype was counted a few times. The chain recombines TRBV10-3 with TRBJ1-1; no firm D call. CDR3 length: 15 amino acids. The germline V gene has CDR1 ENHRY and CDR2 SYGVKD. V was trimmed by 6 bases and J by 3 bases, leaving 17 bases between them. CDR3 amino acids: CAIREEQKDYTEAFF. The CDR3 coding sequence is TGTGCCATCAGGGAAGAACAGAAAGATTACACTGAAGCTTTCTTT.

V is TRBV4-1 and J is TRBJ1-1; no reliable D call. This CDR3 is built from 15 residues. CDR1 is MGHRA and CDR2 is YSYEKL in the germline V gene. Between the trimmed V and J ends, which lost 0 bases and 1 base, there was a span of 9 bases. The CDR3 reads CASSQDPRSNTEAFF. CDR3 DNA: TGCGCCAGCAGCCAAGATCCTCGGTCGAACACTGAAGCTTTCTTT.

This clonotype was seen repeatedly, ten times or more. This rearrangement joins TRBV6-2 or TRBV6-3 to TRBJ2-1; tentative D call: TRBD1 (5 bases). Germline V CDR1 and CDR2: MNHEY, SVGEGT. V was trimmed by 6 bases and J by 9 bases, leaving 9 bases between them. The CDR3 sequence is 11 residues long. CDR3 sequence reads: CASRAGLEQFF. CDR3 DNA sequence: TGTGCCAGCAGAGCAGGGCTTGAGCAGTTCTTC.

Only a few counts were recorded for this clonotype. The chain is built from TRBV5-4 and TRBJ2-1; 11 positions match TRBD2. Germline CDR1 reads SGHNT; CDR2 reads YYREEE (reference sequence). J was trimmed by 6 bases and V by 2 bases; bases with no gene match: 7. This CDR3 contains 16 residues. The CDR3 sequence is CASSFGSGGDGNEQFF. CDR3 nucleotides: TGTGCCAGCAGCTTTGGTAGCGGGGGGGACGGCAATGAGCAGTTCTTC.

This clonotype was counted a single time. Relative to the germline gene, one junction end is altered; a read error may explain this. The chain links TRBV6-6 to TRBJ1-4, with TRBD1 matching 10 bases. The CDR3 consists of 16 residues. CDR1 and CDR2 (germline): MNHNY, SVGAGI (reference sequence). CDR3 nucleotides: TGTGCCAGCAGACCCGGGACAGGGGAAACTAATGAAAATCTGTTTTTT. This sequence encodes CASRPGTGETNENLFF.

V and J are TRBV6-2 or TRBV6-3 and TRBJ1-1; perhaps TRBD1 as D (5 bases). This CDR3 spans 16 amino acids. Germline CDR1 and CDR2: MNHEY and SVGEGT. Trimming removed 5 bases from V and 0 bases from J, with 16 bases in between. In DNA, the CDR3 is TGTGCCAGCAGTCCCCCGGGGCTCACCATGAACACTGAAGCTTTCTTT. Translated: CASSPPGLTMNTEAFF.

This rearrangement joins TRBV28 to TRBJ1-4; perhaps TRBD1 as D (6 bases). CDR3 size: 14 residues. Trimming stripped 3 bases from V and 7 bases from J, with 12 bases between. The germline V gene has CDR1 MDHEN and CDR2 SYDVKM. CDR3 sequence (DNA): TGTGCCAGCAGTTTGGCAGAAGGGGGTGAAAAACTGTTTTTT. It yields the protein CASSLAEGGEKLFF.

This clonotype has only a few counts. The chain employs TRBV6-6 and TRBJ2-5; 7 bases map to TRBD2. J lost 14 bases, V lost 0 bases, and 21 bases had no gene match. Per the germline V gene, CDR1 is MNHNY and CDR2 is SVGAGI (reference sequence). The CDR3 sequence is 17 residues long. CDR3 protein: CASSYSAPPTSSARGYF. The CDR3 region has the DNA TGTGCCAGCAGTTACTCGGCCCCTCCGACTAGCTCGGCAAGGGGTTACTTC.